The clone carrying this TCR beta chain was counted once. Its target is unknown. The data derive from a study of vaccination effects on CD4 cells after COVID-19. Study-wide context: After the second dose, samples were taken at median day 72. Study observations and caveats: Healthy vaccine recipients' vaccine-induced clones were almost all SARS-CoV-2 mono-reactive.

TCRdb keeps only in-frame clones here, not all; method: immunoSEQ multiplex PCR. The sample lists 65,000 to 75,000 clones, about 74% occurring once. The germline V and J ends were trimmed by 2 bases and 11 bases, with 15 bases remaining between them. Germline CDR1 is SNHLY and CDR2 is FYNNEI. The CDR3 contains 13 residues. Sequencing was preceded by expansion of antigen-specific CD4+ T cells with viral peptide pools in the ViraFEST assay. Cells that had been cultured for roughly eleven days were the source of isolated CD4+ T cells. Each participant was given two doses of one vaccine (BNT162b2 or mRNA-1273). All vaccine recipients tested negative for nucleocapsid antibodies and had never contracted SARS-CoV-2 infection.

The receptor was derived from a human donor who received a COVID-19 vaccine. The sequencing used CD4+ T cells from PBMCs cultured with HCoV-229E spike peptides, collected after COVID-19 vaccination. The chain employs TRBV2 and TRBJ1-1, with D perhaps matching TRBD1 (6 bases). The DNA for the CDR3 is TGTGCCAGCAGTGAATGGGGGGGCGGGGTGGCTTTCTTT. This encodes CASSEWGGGVAFF.